This record covers a single T cell receptor (beta chain). These data originate in a study of Ad26.COV2.S vaccination and SARS-CoV-2 variants. Profiled with immunoSEQ multiplex PCR; TCRdb holds only in-frame clones, not every one. The sample lists some 180,000 clones; around 88% were seen once. Between the trimmed V and J ends, which lost 3 bases and 7 bases, there was a span of 18 bases. CDR1 is MGHRA and CDR2 is YSYEKL in the germline V gene. This CDR3 is built from 15 residues. The rearrangement joins TRBV4-1 to TRBJ1-2; possibly TRBD1 for D (5 bases). This sample comprised peripheral blood, obtained after recovery from COVID-19. This sequence was found in a human donor who had recovered from COVID-19. DNA for the CDR3: TGCGCCAGCAGCCAGGACCTACAGGTCGGGGGTGGCTACACCTTC. Translating gives CASSQDLQVGGGYTF.